This T cell receptor beta chain was captured by sequencing in a study of OX40 agonist ivuxolimab in advanced cancers. Study background: Cohort: around 83% men, mean age 60, aged about 20 to 85. General study points: Expanded clones were, on average, more numerous among CD8+ T cells than CD4+. Clones of CD4+ and CD8+ blood T cells grew by week 6 at doses of 0.1 to 3.0 mg/kg.

Produced via immunoSEQ multiplex PCR; TCRdb's table is partial and in-frame only. This repertoire shows approximately 100,000 clones, 90% to 95% found once; its top ten account for 0.25% to 0.35%. Germline lookup yields CDR1 SGHVS and CDR2 FQNEAQ. The CDR3 spans 14 residues. The V segment lost 1 base and the J segment 5 bases; nucleotides outside the gene matches: 0. Patients were ineligible given autoimmune disease history or systemic immunosuppression. This clone turned up a few times. Its antigen is not known. The specimen comprised CD4+ or CD8+ T cells sorted from blood, sampled in a trial of the OX40 agonist ivuxolimab. The gene calls are TRBV7-8 and TRBJ2-5; 11 bases line up with TRBD2. The TCR sequence derives from an adult with an advanced solid tumor such as melanoma, head and neck, liver or kidney cancer. CDR3 amino acids: CASSLGLAGETQYF. Here the CDR3 DNA reads TGTGCCAGCAGCTTAGGACTAGCGGGGGAGACCCAGTACTTC. The complete variable domain, with remaining parts taken from reference TRBV7-8 and TRBJ2-5, reads GAGVSQSPRYKVAKRGQDVALRCDPISGHVSLFWYQQALGQGPEFLTYFQNEAQLDKSGLPSDRFFAERPEGSVSTLKIQRTQQEDSAVYLCASSLGLAGETQYFGPGTRLLVL.